The text below deals with one T cell receptor beta chain. Sequencing was performed with immunoSEQ multiplex PCR; in TCRdb, only in-frame clones are kept and a portion is missing. This table has under 85,000 clones, 94% appearing once. These data come from a study of technical replicates of blood from a few donors. Germline V gene data show CDR1 as MGHRA and CDR2 as YSYEKL. This CDR3 spans 18 amino acids. With 4 bases clipped from V and 2 bases from J, the junction kept 9 bases outside the gene matches. The TCR originated in a human donor in good health. The specimen sequenced was T cells isolated from PBMCs. The chain employs TRBV4-1 and TRBJ2-6, with 9 bases fitting TRBD1. CDR3 nucleotides: TGCGCCAGCAGCCCCCGGACAGGGGTTGAAACTGGGGCCAACGTCCTGACTTTC. It specifies CASSPRTGVETGANVLTF.